The 25 T cell receptor beta chains below were found in one sample sequenced in a study of T-cell memory formation after mild COVID-19. One entry per CDR3 protein results from TCRdb running MiXCR on the 5' RACE reads. The sample contains over 450,000 distinct CDR3 sequences, around 20% of which appear only once. The sample was PBMCs or a T cell subset sorted from them (not recorded which). These receptors were obtained from an adult woman who had mild COVID-19 (a few samples of this study predate the infection). Cell type and time point are not known.

The chain links TRBV7-9 to TRBJ1-4; tentatively, D is TRBD1 (5 bases). Germline V gene sequence: CDR1 SEHNR, CDR2 FQNEAQ (reference sequence). The CDR3 is made up of 15 amino acids. The ends were cut back, 3 bases at V and 0 bases at J, with 8 bases in the middle. This CDR3 is CASSFGGATNEKLFF. CDR3 in DNA: TGTGCCAGCAGCTTTGGGGGTGCAACTAATGAAAAACTGTTTTTT.

The J gene is TRBJ2-1, the V gene TRBV5-4; 11 bases match TRBD1. The V gene end was trimmed by 3 bases and the J gene end by 5 bases; junction bases not matched to a gene: 4. The CDR3 extends over 15 amino acids. The V gene's germline CDR1 is SGHNT and CDR2 YYREEE (reference sequence). The CDR3 DNA reads as TGTGCCAGCAGCTCCGGGACAGGGGGTCACAATGAGCAGTTCTTC. Protein product: CASSSGTGGHNEQFF. The full variable domain, its missing parts supplied by reference TRBV5-4 and TRBJ2-1, is ETGVTQSPTHLIKTRGQQVTLRCSSQSGHNTVSWYQQALGQGPQFIFQYYREEENGRGNFPPRFSGLQFPNYSSELNVNALELDDSALYLCASSSGTGGHNEQFFGPGTRLTVL.

The chain carries TRBV4-1 and TRBJ2-7; D may be TRBD2 (6 bases). Trimming shortened V by 6 bases and J by 0 bases, and 18 bases separated the two germline ends. This CDR3 has 16 amino acids. CDR1 MGHRA and CDR2 YSYEKL come from the germline V gene. CDR3 sequence: CASRRDKDGSSYEQYF. In DNA, the CDR3 is TGCGCCAGCAGACGAGACAAGGACGGGAGCTCCTACGAGCAGTACTTC.

This clonotype has just a few counts. The chain is built from TRBV29-1 and TRBJ2-1; maybe TRBD1 (5 bases). The CDR3 is 12 residues long. V lost 2 bases to trimming and J lost 9 bases, with 11 bases between them. Germline V gene data show CDR1 as SQVTM and CDR2 as ANQGSEA. The DNA for the CDR3 is TGCAGCGTTGAACAGGGTATTACTGAGCAGTTCTTC. Translated: CSVEQGITEQFF.

The J gene is TRBJ1-2, the V gene TRBV12-3 or TRBV12-4; 11 nucleotides line up with TRBD1. The V segment lost 10 bases and the J segment 8 bases; nucleotides outside the gene matches: 15. The CDR3 loop spans 15 amino acids. The CDR3 sequence: CATLWTGGAEGGYTF. The DNA for the CDR3 is TGTGCCACCTTGTGGACAGGGGGCGCAGAGGGGGGCTACACCTTC.

The V and J genes are TRBV5-1 and TRBJ2-3; either TRBD1 or TRBD2 may fit D (5 bases each). CDR1 SGHRS and CDR2 YFSETQ come from the germline V gene. V shed 0 bases and J shed 2 bases, with 13 bases lying between them. The length of the CDR3 is 16 residues. The CDR3 here is CASSLASGDLTDTQYF. DNA for the CDR3: TGCGCCAGCAGCTTGGCCTCCGGGGACCTCACAGATACGCAGTATTTT.

This clonotype was picked up many times. The chain couples TRBV5-1 to TRBJ1-1, with D possibly being TRBD1 (5 bases). CDR3 length: 11 residues. Germline CDR1 is SGHRS and CDR2 is YFSETQ. V was shortened by 1 base and J by 9 bases, with 7 bases between the two germline ends. Here the CDR3 DNA reads TGCGCCAGCAGCTTGCAGGGTCAAGCTTTCTTT. This gives the protein CASSLQGQAFF.

The chain joins TRBV25-1 to TRBJ2-5; TRBD2 aligns across 11 bases. Trimming took 5 bases from V and 4 from J; bases not matched to a gene: 12. This CDR3 region has 17 residues. CDR1 and CDR2 (germline): MGHDK, SYGVNS. CDR3 sequence (DNA): TGTGCCAGCAGTCCCTCGATCACTAGCGGGAGAACAGAGACCCAGTACTTC. Amino acids: CASSPSITSGRTETQYF.

The chain recombines TRBV7-6 with TRBJ2-1, with 7 bases matching TRBD1. Losses at the gene ends were 5 bases for V and 3 bases for J; bases not matched to a gene: 4. CDR3 length: 14 residues. Germline lookup yields CDR1 SGHVS and CDR2 FNYEAQ. CDR3 sequence (DNA): TGTGCCAGCAGCCGTGACAGGGACTACAATGAGCAGTTCTTC. It translates to CASSRDRDYNEQFF.

This clonotype came up a few times. The chain joins TRBV9 to TRBJ2-5; D is perhaps TRBD2 (6 bases). The V end lost 3 bases, the J end lost 7 bases, and 25 bases lay between the germline ends. Germline V gives CDR1 SGDLS, CDR2 YYNGEE. This CDR3 has 17 residues. CDR3 protein: CASSASGSGEEEGTQYF. CDR3 nucleotide sequence: TGTGCCAGCAGCGCCTCAGGTAGCGGAGAGGAGGAGGGGACCCAGTACTTC.

This clonotype came up a few times. The chain joins TRBV25-1 to TRBJ2-2; no firm D call. Trimming removed 3 bases from V and 6 bases from J, with 8 bases in between. This CDR3 has 13 residues. CDR1 MGHDK and CDR2 SYGVNS come from the germline V gene. CDR3 amino acids: CASSELGSGELFF. The DNA of the CDR3 is TGTGCCAGCAGTGAGCTGGGGTCCGGGGAGCTGTTTTTT.

This chain joins TRBV5-1 and TRBJ2-7; D gene unclear. CDR1 is SGHRS and CDR2 is YFSETQ in the germline V gene. V was cut by 0 bases and J by 2 bases, with 12 bases left in between. The CDR3 covers 15 residues. The CDR3 is CASSLEVATAYEQYF. The CDR3 DNA reads as TGCGCCAGCAGCTTGGAGGTTGCAACCGCCTACGAGCAGTACTTC.

This chain's CDR3 is CASSTSGDYNEQFF. The CDR3 DNA sequence: TGTGCCAGCAGTACTAGCGGAGACTACAATGAGCAGTTCTTC. The chain employs TRBV9 and TRBJ2-1; 8 positions match TRBD2. Losses at the gene ends were 5 bases for V and 3 bases for J; bases not matched to a gene: 4. Germline V lookup: CDR1 SGDLS, CDR2 YYNGEE. The CDR3 spans 14 residues.

A few counts support this clonotype. V and J are TRBV5-1 and TRBJ2-1; 7 bases are shared with TRBD2. The CDR3 is 15 residues long. The junction had 6 bases not matched to a gene; V was cut back by 0 bases and J by 6 bases. Germline CDR1 is SGHRS and CDR2 is YFSETQ. This CDR3 reads CASSLAQGLTNEQFF. The DNA of the CDR3 is TGCGCCAGCAGCTTGGCCCAGGGACTAACCAATGAGCAGTTCTTC. Complete variable domain (other parts from reference TRBV5-1 and TRBJ2-1): KAGVTQTPRYLIKTRGQQVTLSCSPISGHRSVSWYQQTPGQGLQFLFEYFSETQRNKGNFPGRFSGRQFSNSRSEMNVSTLELGDSALYLCASSLAQGLTNEQFFGPGTRLTVL.

This clonotype was seen only a few times. This sequence joins TRBV5-5 and TRBJ1-1; 9 positions agree with TRBD1. Germline values: CDR1 SGHKS, CDR2 YYEKEE (reference sequence). V lost 8 bases, J lost 1 base, and 6 bases stayed unmatched. This CDR3 has 14 amino acids. CDR3 in DNA: TGTGCCAGTGGACAGGGGTGGCCGAACACTGAAGCTTTCTTT. It encodes CASGQGWPNTEAFF.

The CDR3 region has the DNA TGCGCCAGCAGCTTAAGAGGGGGCGAATACACAGATACGCAGTATTTT. Amino acids: CASSLRGGEYTDTQYF. The rearrangement links TRBV5-1 to TRBJ2-3; 7 bases line up with TRBD1. The CDR3 totals 16 residues. Germline assignment: CDR1 SGHRS and CDR2 YFSETQ. The junction had 8 bases not matched to a gene; V was cut back by 2 bases and J by 2 bases.

This clonotype has just a few counts. CDR3 DNA: TGTGCCAGCAGCTTCAGCGGGGGACGTCAAAGAGAGACCCAGTACTTC. Translated: CASSFSGGRQRETQYF. J is TRBJ2-5 and V is TRBV7-9; TRBD2 aligns across 8 bases. V dropped 3 bases and J dropped 4; count of bases not matched to a gene: 10. The germline gives CDR1 SEHNR, CDR2 FQNEAQ (reference sequence). This CDR3 is 16 amino acids long.

In this sample, this clonotype turned up a few times. V and J are TRBV11-2 and TRBJ1-1; D ambiguous. Germline CDR1 SGHAT, CDR2 FQNNGV. The V end was cut by 5 bases, the J end by 2 bases, with 12 bases between. The CDR3 has 14 amino acids. CDR3 amino acids: CASSPYWGNTEAFF. The CDR3 DNA sequence: TGTGCCAGCAGCCCTTATTGGGGAAACACTGAAGCTTTCTTT.

The chain uses TRBV7-6 and TRBJ2-1; 12 bases are shared with TRBD1. The germline CDR1 and CDR2 sequences are SGHVS and FNYEAQ. Trimming took 5 bases from V and 9 from J; bases not matched to a gene: 11. This CDR3 is 16 amino acids long. The DNA for the CDR3 is TGTGCCAGCAGCCTGGAGGTCGGGACAGGGGGCTCTGAGCAGTTCTTC. Its translation: CASSLEVGTGGSEQFF.

The rearrangement joins TRBV11-2 to TRBJ2-3; D not certain. Trimming took off 5 bases at V and 2 bases at J, with 11 bases between the two ends. CDR1 is SGHAT and CDR2 is FQNNGV in the germline V gene. The CDR3 has 14 amino acids. As DNA, the CDR3 is TGTGCCAGCAGCCCCTTCGCTACCACAGATACGCAGTATTTT. The encoded protein is CASSPFATTDTQYF.

J is TRBJ2-7 and V is TRBV29-1; 8 bases agree with TRBD2. From germline, CDR1 is SQVTM and CDR2 ANQGSEA. The CDR3 totals 13 residues. V trimming: 5 bases; J trimming: 1 base; junction bases outside the gene matches: 4. CDR3 DNA sequence: TGCAGCGTTCGGGAGGGGTCATCCTACGAGCAGTACTTC. Encoded protein: CSVREGSSYEQYF.

This clonotype was counted between two and nine times. This rearrangement joins TRBV7-6 to TRBJ2-7, with 7 bases aligning to TRBD2. The V gene's germline CDR1 is SGHVS and CDR2 FNYEAQ. The V and J ends lost 1 base and 0 bases, in that order; junction bases with no gene match: 12. The CDR3 totals 18 residues. CDR3 sequence (DNA): TGTGCCAGCAGCTTAGAGTTAAGCGGGGACGGCAGCTCCTACGAGCAGTACTTC. Its protein product is CASSLELSGDGSSYEQYF.

This clonotype was observed a few times. The chain recombines TRBV11-2 with TRBJ1-3, with D hard to call. In germline, CDR1 is SGHAT, CDR2 FQNNGV. This CDR3 has 13 residues. V lost 5 bases to trimming and J lost 0 bases, with 5 bases between them. As DNA, the CDR3 is TGTGCCAGCAGCACCGCCTCTGGAAACACCATATATTTT. Its translation: CASSTASGNTIYF.

This clonotype occurred a few times. The chain recombines TRBV5-1 with TRBJ2-1; TRBD2 aligns across 8 bases. The trim removed 2 bases at V and 8 bases at J, leaving 12 bases unmatched. Germline V lookup: CDR1 SGHRS, CDR2 YFSETQ. CDR3 length: 16 residues. CDR3 coding DNA: TGCGCCAGCAGCTTTCCCCGGGGGGGCGCGAGCGATGAGCAGTTCTTC. It yields the protein CASSFPRGGASDEQFF.

The genes are TRBV27 and TRBJ1-6; D is unresolved. The CDR3 sequence is 13 residues long. Trimming shortened V by 2 bases and J by 3 bases, and 2 bases separated the two germline ends. CDR1 and CDR2 from the germline V gene are MNHEY and SMNVEV (reference sequence). For the CDR3, the DNA is TGTGCCAGCAGTTTAATCTATAATTCACCCCTCCACTTT. This sequence encodes CASSLIYNSPLHF.